This TCR beta chain was documented in a study of T cells after posttransplantation cyclophosphamide. Treatment was busulfan-fludarabine conditioning, a marrow graft, and cyclophosphamide on days +3 and +4. The ends were cut back, 8 bases at V and 0 bases at J, with 10 bases in the middle. This CDR3 spans 13 amino acids. Germline CDR1 is MGHRA and CDR2 is YSYEKL. Repertoires were generated with immunoSEQ multiplex PCR, while TCRdb's copy carries only in-frame clones and drops some. Of tens of thousands of clones in the sample, 90% are singletons; the top ten hold 2% to 2.5%. This clonotype was sampled from a male patient aged 60-70 years who received an allogeneic stem cell transplant from a related donor and was CMV-positive. Some of these T cells may belong to the graft donor. The genes are TRBV4-1 and TRBJ1-1; a weak D match, TRBD1 (5 bases). The sample consisted of PBMCs, taken around 63 days after allogeneic stem cell transplant with posttransplant cyclophosphamide. The CDR3 nucleotides are TGCGCCAGCTCAGTGGACATGAACACTGAAGCTTTCTTT. It specifies CASSVDMNTEAFF.